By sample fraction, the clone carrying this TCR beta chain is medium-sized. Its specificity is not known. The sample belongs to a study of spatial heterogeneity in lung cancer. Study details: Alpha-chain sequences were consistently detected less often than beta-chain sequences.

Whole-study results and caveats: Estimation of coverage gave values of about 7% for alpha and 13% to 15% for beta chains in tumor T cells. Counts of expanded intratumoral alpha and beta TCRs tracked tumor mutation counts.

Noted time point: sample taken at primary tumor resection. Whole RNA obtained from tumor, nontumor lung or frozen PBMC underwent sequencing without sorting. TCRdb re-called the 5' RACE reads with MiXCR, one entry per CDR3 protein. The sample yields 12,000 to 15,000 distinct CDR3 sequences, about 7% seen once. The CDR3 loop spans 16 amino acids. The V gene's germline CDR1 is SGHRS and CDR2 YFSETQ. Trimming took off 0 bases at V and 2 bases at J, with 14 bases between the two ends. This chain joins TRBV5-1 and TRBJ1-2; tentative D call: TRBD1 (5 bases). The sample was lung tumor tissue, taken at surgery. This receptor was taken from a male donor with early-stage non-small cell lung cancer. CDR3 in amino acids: CASSLGTGGLNYGYTF. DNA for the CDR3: TGCGCCAGCAGCTTGGGAACCGGGGGTCTGAACTATGGCTACACCTTC.